The 6 T cell receptor beta chains listed next were all sequenced from one sample in a study of T cell repertoires in ileal Crohn's disease (dated by TCRdb to between 2019 and 2020). The library was produced with the immunoSEQ multiplex PCR assay. TCRdb mirrors the immuneACCESS table, restricted to in-frame sequences. Some clones are absent from its copies; in checked studies, under half trace to an unresolved V gene, and the reason for the others is unknown. The sample contains approximately 6,400 clones, roughly three quarters of them found a single time. Jointly, the top ten make up approximately 16% of the sample. Material for sequencing was ileal tissue. The receptors shown here come from an adult with Crohn's disease.

V gene TRBV7-9 combines with J gene TRBJ2-5; D perhaps matches TRBD2 (5 bases). Germline V gives CDR1 SEHNR, CDR2 FQNEAQ (reference sequence). The V and J ends lost 3 bases and 5 bases respectively, with 7 bases between them. This CDR3 is 12 amino acids long. The DNA of the CDR3 is TGTGCCAGCAGCTTCGGGGTGGAGACCCAGTACTTC. Amino acids: CASSFGVETQYF. Full variable domain (outside the CDR3, taken from reference TRBV7-9 and TRBJ2-5): DTGVSQNPRHKITKRGQNVTFRCDPISEHNRLYWYRQTLGQGPEFLTYFQNEAQLEKSRLLSDRFSAERPKGSFSTLEIQRTEQGDSAMYLCASSFGVETQYFGPGTRLLVL.

The chain combines TRBV2 with TRBJ2-7; D perhaps matches TRBD1 (6 bases). Deletions cut 4 bases from V and 6 bases from J, with 13 bases between. Per germline, CDR1 SNHLY and CDR2 FYNNEI. The CDR3 consists of 13 residues. CDR3 DNA: TGTGCCAGCAGTGTAGGACAGCTAGGCGAGCAGTACTTC. Protein: CASSVGQLGEQYF.

The chain has TRBV10-3 and TRBJ1-1, with D uncertain. V lost 10 bases to trimming and J lost 4 bases, with 19 bases between them. From germline, CDR1 is ENHRY and CDR2 SYGVKD. This CDR3 spans 14 amino acids. Written as DNA, the CDR3 is TGTGCCACTCGGACGGAGGCCGGTGGCACTGAAGCTTTCTTT. Encoded protein: CATRTEAGGTEAFF.

This clone is categorized as large. V usage is TRBV13 and J usage is TRBJ2-1, with TRBD2 matching over 10 bases. Trimming took 5 bases from V and 1 from J; bases not matched to a gene: 2. CDR3 length equals 15 residues. In germline, CDR1 is PRHDT, CDR2 FYEKMQ (reference sequence). Here the CDR3 reads CASSRTSGSYNEQFF. DNA for the CDR3: TGTGCCAGCAGCCGGACTAGCGGATCCTACAATGAGCAGTTCTTC. Combining the CDR3 with reference TRBV13 and TRBJ2-1 gives the whole variable domain AAGVIQSPRHLIKEKRETATLKCYPIPRHDTVYWYQQGPGQDPQFLISFYEKMQSDKGSIPDRFSAQQFSDYHSELNMSSLELGDSALYFCASSRTSGSYNEQFFGPGTRLTVL.

This chain links TRBV5-4 with TRBJ1-1; TRBD1 is a possible D gene (5 bases). With 1 base removed from V and 1 base from J, the gap between germline ends came to 11 bases. Germline V CDR1 and CDR2: SGHNT, YYREEE (reference sequence). The CDR3 spans 15 residues. The CDR3 DNA is TGTGCCAGCAGCTTGAGGGGCCCCTCGAACACTGAAGCTTTCTTT. Protein: CASSLRGPSNTEAFF.

This chain connects TRBV19 to TRBJ2-3, with TRBD2 matching 7 bases. The V segment lost 6 bases and the J segment 3 bases; nucleotides outside the gene matches: 3. CDR3 length equals 13 residues. Per the germline V gene, CDR1 is LNHDA and CDR2 is SQIVND (reference sequence). The CDR3 protein is CASSGRRTDTQYF. The CDR3 coding sequence is TGTGCCAGTAGCGGGAGGAGGACAGATACGCAGTATTTT.